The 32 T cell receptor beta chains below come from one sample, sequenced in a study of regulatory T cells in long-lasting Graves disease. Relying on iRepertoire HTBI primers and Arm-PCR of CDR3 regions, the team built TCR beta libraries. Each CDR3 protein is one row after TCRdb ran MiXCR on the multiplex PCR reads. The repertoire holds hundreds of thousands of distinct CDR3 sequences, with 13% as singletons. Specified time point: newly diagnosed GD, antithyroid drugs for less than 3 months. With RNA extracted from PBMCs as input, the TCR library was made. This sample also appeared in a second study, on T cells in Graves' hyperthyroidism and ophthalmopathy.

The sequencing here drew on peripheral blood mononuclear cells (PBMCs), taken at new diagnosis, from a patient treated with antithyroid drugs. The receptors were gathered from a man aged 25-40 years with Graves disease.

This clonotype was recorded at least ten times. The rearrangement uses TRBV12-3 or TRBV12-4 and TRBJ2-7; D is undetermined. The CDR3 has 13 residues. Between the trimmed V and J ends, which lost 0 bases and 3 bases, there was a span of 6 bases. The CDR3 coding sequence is TGTGCCAGCAGTTTAGCCAGAGACTACGAGCAGTACTTC. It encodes CASSLARDYEQYF.

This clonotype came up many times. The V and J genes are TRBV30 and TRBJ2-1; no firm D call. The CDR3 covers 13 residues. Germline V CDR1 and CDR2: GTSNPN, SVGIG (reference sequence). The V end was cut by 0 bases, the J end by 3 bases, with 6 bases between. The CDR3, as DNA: TGTGCCTGGAGTGTTGACTTCTACAATGAGCAGTTCTTC. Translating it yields CAWSVDFYNEQFF. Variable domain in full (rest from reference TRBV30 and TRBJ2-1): SQTIHQWPATLVQPVGSPLSLECTVEGTSNPNLYWYRQAAGRGLQLLFYSVGIGQISSEVPQNLSASRPQDRQFILSSKKLLLSDSGFYLCAWSVDFYNEQFFGPGTRLTVL.

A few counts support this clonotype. CDR3 in DNA: TGTGCCAGCAGCTTAGGGGTGGGAGGGCCTGAGGAGCAGTACTTC. It yields the protein CASSLGVGGPEEQYF. The gene calls are TRBV13 and TRBJ2-7, with 7 nucleotides matching TRBD2. This CDR3 comprises 15 residues. Germline loops: CDR1 PRHDT, CDR2 FYEKMQ (reference sequence). Trimming removed 0 bases from V and 7 bases from J; junction bases left unmatched: 9.

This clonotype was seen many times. The CDR3, as DNA: TGTGCCAGCAGACCTGGGACAGGCAACAATCAGCCCCAGCATTTT. It encodes CASRPGTGNNQPQHF. The rearrangement joins TRBV12-3 or TRBV12-4 to TRBJ1-5; 8 nucleotides match TRBD1. V lost 6 bases, J lost 3 bases, and 7 bases stayed unmatched. The CDR3 is 15 residues long.

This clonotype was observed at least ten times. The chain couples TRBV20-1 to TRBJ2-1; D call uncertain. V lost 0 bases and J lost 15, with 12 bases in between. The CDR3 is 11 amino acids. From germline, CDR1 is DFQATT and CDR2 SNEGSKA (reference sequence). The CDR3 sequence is CSARDRASRFF. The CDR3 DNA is TGCAGTGCTAGAGATCGAGCCTCCAGGTTCTTC.

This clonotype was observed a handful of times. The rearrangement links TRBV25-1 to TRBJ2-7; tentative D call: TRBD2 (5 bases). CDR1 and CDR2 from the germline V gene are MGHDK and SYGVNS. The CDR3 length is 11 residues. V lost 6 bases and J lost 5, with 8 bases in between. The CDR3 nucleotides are TGTGCCAGCAGCGGGATCGACGAGCAGTACTTC. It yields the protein CASSGIDEQYF.

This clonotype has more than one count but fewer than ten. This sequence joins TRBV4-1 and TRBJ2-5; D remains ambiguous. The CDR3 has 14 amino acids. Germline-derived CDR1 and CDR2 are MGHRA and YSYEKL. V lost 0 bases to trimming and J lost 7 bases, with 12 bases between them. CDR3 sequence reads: CASSQEALGATQYF. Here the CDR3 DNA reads TGCGCCAGCAGCCAAGAAGCCCTAGGTGCGACCCAGTACTTC.

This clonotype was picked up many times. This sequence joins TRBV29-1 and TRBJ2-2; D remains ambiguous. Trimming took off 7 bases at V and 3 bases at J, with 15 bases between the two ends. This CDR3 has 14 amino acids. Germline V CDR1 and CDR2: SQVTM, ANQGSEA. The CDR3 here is CSALKGTYTGELFF. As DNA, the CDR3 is TGCAGCGCCTTGAAGGGTACCTACACCGGGGAGCTGTTTTTT.

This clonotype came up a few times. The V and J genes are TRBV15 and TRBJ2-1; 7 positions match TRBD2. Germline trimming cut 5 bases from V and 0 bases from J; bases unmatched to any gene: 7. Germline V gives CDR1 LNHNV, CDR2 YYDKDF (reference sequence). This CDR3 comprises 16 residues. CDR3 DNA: TGTGCCACCAGCCCCGAGAGCGGGAACTCCTACAATGAGCAGTTCTTC. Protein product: CATSPESGNSYNEQFF. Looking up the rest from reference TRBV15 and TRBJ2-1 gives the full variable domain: DAMVIQNPRYQVTQFGKPVTLSCSQTLNHNVMYWYQQKSSQAPKLLFHYYDKDFNNEADTPDNFQSRRPNTSFCFLDIRSPGLGDTAMYLCATSPESGNSYNEQFFGPGTRLTVL.

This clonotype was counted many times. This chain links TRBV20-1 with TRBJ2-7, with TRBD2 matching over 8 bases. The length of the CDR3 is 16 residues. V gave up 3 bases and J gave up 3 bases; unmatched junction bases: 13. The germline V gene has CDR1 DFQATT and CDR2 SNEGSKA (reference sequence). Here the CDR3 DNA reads TGCAGTGCTAGGGGACCCCTAGCGGGCCTCAGCTACGAGCAGTACTTC. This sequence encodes CSARGPLAGLSYEQYF.

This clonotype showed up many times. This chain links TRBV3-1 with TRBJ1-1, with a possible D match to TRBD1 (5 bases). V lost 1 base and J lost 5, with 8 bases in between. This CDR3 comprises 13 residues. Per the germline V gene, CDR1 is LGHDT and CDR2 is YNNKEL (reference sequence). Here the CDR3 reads CASSQGPGTEAFF. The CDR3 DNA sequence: TGTGCCAGCAGCCAAGGGCCAGGGACTGAAGCTTTCTTT.

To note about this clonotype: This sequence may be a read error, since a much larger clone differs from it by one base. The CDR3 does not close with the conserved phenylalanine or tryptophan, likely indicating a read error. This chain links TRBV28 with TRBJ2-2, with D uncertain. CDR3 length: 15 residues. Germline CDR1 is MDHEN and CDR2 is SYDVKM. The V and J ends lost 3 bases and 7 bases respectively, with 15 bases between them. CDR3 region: CASSFLEGPGGELFL. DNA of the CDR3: TGTGCCAGCAGTTTCCTTGAAGGGCCGGGCGGGGAGCTGTTTCTT.

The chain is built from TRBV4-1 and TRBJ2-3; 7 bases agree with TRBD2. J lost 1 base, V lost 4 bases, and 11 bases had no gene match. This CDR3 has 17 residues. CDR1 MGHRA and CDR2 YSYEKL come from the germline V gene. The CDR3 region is CASSPNGGSRGTDTQYF. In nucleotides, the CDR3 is TGCGCCAGCAGCCCTAACGGCGGGAGTCGGGGCACAGATACGCAGTATTTT.

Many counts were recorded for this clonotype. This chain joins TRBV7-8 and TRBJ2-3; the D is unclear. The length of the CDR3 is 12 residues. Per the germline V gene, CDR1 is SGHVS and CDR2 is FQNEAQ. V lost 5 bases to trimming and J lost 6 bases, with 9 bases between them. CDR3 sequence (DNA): TGTGCCAGCAGCCCCACACTGGATACGCAGTATTTT. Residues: CASSPTLDTQYF.

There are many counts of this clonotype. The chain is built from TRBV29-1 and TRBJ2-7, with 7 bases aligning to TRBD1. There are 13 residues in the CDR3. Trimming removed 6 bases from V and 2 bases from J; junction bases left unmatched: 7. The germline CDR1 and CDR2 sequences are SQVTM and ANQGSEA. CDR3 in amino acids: CSVAKQGAYEQYF. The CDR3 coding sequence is TGCAGCGTCGCGAAGCAGGGGGCCTACGAGCAGTACTTC.

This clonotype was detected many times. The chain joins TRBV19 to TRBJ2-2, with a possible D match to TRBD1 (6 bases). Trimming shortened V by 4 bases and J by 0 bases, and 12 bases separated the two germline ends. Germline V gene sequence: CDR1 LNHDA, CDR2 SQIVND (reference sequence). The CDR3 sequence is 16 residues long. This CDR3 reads CASSTGTSANTGELFF. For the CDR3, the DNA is TGTGCCAGTAGTACAGGGACATCCGCGAACACCGGGGAGCTGTTTTTT.

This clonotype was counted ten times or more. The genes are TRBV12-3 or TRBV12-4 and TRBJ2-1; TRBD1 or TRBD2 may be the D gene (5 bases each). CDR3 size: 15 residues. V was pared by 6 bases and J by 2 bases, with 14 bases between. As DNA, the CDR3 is TGTGCCAGCAGGACCGGGACCGTGCCCTACAATGAGCAGTTCTTC. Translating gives CASRTGTVPYNEQFF.

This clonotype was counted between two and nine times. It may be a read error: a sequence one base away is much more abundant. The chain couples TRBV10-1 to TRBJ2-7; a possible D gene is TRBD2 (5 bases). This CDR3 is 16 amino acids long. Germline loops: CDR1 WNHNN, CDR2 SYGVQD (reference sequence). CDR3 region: CANSESSGLRPYEQYF. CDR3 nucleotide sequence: TGCGCCAACAGTGAGTCGAGCGGCCTCCGCCCCTACGAGCAGTACTTC.

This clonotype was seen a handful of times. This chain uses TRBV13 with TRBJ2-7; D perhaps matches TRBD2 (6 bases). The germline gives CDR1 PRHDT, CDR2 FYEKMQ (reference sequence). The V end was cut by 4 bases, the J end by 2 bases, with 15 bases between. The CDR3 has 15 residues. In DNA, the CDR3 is TGTGCCAGCAGCTCCCGGGGGACGGTAACCTACGAGCAGTACTTC. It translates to CASSSRGTVTYEQYF. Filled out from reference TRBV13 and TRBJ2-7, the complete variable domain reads AAGVIQSPRHLIKEKRETATLKCYPIPRHDTVYWYQQGPGQDPQFLISFYEKMQSDKGSIPDRFSAQQFSDYHSELNMSSLELGDSALYFCASSSRGTVTYEQYFGPGTRLTVT.

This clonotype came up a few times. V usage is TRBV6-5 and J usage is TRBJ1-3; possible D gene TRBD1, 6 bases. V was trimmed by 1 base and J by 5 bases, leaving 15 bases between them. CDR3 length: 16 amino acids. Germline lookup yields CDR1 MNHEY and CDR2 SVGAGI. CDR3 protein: CASSYYGGPPRNTIYF. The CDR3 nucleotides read TGTGCCAGCAGTTACTACGGGGGGCCGCCGAGAAACACCATATATTTT.

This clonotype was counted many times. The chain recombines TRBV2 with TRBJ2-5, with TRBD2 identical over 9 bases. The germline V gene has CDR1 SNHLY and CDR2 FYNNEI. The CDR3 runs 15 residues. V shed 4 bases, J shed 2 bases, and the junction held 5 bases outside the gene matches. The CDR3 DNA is TGTGCCAGCAGTGGCAACAGCGGGGGGCAAGAGACCCAGTACTTC. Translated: CASSGNSGGQETQYF.

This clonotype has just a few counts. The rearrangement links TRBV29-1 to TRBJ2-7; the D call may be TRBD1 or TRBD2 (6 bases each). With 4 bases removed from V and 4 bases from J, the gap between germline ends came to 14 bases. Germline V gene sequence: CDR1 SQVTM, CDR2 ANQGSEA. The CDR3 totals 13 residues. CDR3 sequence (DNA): TGCAGCGTTGTTGGGGGGCTAGCGTACGAGCAGTACTTC. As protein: CSVVGGLAYEQYF.

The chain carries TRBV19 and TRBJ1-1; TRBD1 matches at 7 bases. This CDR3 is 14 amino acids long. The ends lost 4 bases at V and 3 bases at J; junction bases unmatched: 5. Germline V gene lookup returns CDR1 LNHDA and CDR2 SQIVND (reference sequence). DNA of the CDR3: TGTGCCAGTAGTACCGGACAGGTTCACACTGAAGCTTTCTTT. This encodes CASSTGQVHTEAFF.

The CDR3 region has the DNA TGCGCCAGCAGCTTTGAGGGGGTTTGGGGCTTCAACACCGGGGAGCTGTTTTTT. Residues: CASSFEGVWGFNTGELFF. The chain combines TRBV5-1 with TRBJ2-2; D possibly corresponds to TRBD1 (6 bases). Per germline, CDR1 SGHRS and CDR2 YFSETQ. The CDR3 contains 18 residues. Trimming pared 2 bases from V and 2 bases from J, leaving 19 bases between. Filled out from reference TRBV5-1 and TRBJ2-2, the complete variable domain reads KAGVTQTPRYLIKTRGQQVTLSCSPISGHRSVSWYQQTPGQGLQFLFEYFSETQRNKGNFPGRFSGRQFSNSRSEMNVSTLELGDSALYLCASSFEGVWGFNTGELFFGEGSRLTVL.

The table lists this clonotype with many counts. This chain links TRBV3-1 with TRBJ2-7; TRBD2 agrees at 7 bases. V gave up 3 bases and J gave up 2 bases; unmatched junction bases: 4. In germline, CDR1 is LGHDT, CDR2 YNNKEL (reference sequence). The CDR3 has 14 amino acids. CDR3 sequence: CASSHTSVTYEQYF. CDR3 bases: TGTGCCAGCAGCCATACTAGCGTAACCTACGAGCAGTACTTC.

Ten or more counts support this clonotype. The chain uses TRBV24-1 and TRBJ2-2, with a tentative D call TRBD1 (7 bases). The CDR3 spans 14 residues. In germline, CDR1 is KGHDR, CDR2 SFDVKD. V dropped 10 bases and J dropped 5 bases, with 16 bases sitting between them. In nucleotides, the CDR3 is TGTGCCACAGCCTCGACAGGGACTACCGGGGAGCTGTTTTTT. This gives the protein CATASTGTTGELFF.

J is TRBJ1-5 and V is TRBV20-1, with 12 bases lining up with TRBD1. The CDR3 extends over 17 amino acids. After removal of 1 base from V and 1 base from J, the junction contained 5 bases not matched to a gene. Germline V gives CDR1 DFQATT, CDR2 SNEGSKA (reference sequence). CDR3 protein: CSARAGTGGASNQPQHF. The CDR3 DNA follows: TGCAGTGCTAGAGCAGGGACAGGGGGCGCGAGCAATCAGCCCCAGCATTTT.

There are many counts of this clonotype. The CDR3: CSVETNNEQFF. The CDR3 region has the DNA TGCAGCGTTGAGACCAACAATGAGCAGTTCTTC. V and J are TRBV29-1 and TRBJ2-1, with no clear D. CDR3 length: 11 residues. The germline V and J ends were trimmed by 3 bases and 5 bases, with 5 bases remaining between them. The V gene's germline CDR1 is SQVTM and CDR2 ANQGSEA.

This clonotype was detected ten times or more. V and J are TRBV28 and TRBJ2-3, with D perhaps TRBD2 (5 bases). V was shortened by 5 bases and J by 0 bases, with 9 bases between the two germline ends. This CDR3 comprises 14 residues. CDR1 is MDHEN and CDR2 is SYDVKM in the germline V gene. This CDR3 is CASSRRGSTDTQYF. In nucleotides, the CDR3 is TGTGCCAGCAGTCGACGGGGTAGCACAGATACGCAGTATTTT.

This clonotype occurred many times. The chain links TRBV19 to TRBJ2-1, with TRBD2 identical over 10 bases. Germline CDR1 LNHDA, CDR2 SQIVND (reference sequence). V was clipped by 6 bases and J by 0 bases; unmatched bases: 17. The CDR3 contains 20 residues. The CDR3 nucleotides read TGTGCCAGTAGGCCTGGGGTGGGGCTAGCGGGAGACGGCTCCTACAATGAGCAGTTCTTC. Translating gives CASRPGVGLAGDGSYNEQFF.

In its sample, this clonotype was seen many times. CDR3 in amino acids: CASSLAPGFQTEAFF. The DNA for the CDR3 is TGTGCCAGCAGCTTAGCCCCGGGATTCCAGACTGAAGCTTTCTTT. The chain employs TRBV11-1 and TRBJ1-1, with D unresolved. There are 15 residues in the CDR3. Trimming shortened V by 0 bases and J by 5 bases, and 13 bases separated the two germline ends. Germline V gene sequence: CDR1 SGHAT, CDR2 FQDESV (reference sequence).

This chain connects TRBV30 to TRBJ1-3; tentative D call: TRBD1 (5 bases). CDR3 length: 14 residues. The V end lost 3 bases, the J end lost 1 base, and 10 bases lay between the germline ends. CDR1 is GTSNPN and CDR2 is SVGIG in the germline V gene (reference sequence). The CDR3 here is CAWRRGSSGNTIYF. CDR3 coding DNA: TGTGCCTGGAGAAGGGGAAGTTCTGGAAACACCATATATTTT.